The 9 T cell receptor beta chains below all came from one sample that was sequenced in a study of blood T cell repertoires in COVID-19. TCRdb keeps only in-frame clones here, not all; method: immunoSEQ multiplex PCR. This table holds under 300,000 clones, around nine tenths found once. Specimen: peripheral blood. The receptor set was obtained from a woman aged 40 to 50 who had recovered from COVID-19.

The rearrangement uses TRBV18 and TRBJ2-3; the match to TRBD2 covers 8 bases. This CDR3 comprises 17 residues. CDR1 and CDR2 (germline): KGHSH, LQKENI. J lost 8 bases, V lost 5 bases, and 18 bases had no gene match. CDR3 nucleotides: TGTGCCAGCTCATCCTTCGGGAGGGGAGGGGCACAGGCTACGCAGTATTTT. The encoded protein is CASSSFGRGGAQATQYF.

The DNA of the CDR3 is TGTGCCAGCACCTCACCGGGGACAGGGGCTGGGATGAACACTGAAGCTTTCTTT. Translated: CASTSPGTGAGMNTEAFF. The genes are TRBV13 and TRBJ1-1; 10 bases are a match to TRBD1. This CDR3 region has 18 residues. The V gene end was trimmed by 7 bases and the J gene end by 0 bases; junction bases not matched to a gene: 14. Germline V gene lookup returns CDR1 PRHDT and CDR2 FYEKMQ (reference sequence).

The gene calls are TRBV6-6 and TRBJ1-3, with 11 positions matching TRBD1. The CDR3 is made up of 16 amino acids. Looked up from germline, CDR1 is MNHNY and CDR2 is SVGAGI (reference sequence). With 2 bases clipped from V and 4 bases from J, the junction kept 4 bases outside the gene matches. The CDR3 region is CASSYRTGGSGNTIYF. The CDR3 nucleotides are TGTGCCAGCAGTTACCGGACAGGGGGCTCGGGAAACACCATATATTTT.

This clone was detected a few times. In nucleotides, the CDR3 is TGTGCCACGAGGCAAGATAGCAATCAGCCCCAGCATTTT. Protein sequence: CATRQDSNQPQHF. V gene TRBV7-8 combines with J gene TRBJ1-5; D unclear. V lost 10 bases to trimming and J lost 0 bases, with 10 bases between them. This CDR3 has 13 amino acids. The germline gives CDR1 SGHVS, CDR2 FQNEAQ.

The rearrangement uses TRBV5-4 and TRBJ2-1, with a possible D match to TRBD2 (5 bases). Deletions cut 4 bases from V and 1 base from J, with 12 bases between. The CDR3 loop spans 15 amino acids. CDR1 SGHNT and CDR2 YYREEE come from the germline V gene (reference sequence). The CDR3 reads CASSPEVGSYNEQFF. The CDR3 bases are TGTGCCAGCAGCCCGGAGGTGGGATCCTACAATGAGCAGTTCTTC. The entire variable domain, with the rest obtained from reference TRBV5-4 and TRBJ2-1, is as follows: ETGVTQSPTHLIKTRGQQVTLRCSSQSGHNTVSWYQQALGQGPQFIFQYYREEENGRGNFPPRFSGLQFPNYSSELNVNALELDDSALYLCASSPEVGSYNEQFFGPGTRLTVL.

The V and J genes are TRBV11-2 and TRBJ2-5; TRBD1 is a possible D gene (5 bases). The ends were cut back, 0 bases at V and 10 bases at J, with 18 bases in the middle. Germline loops: CDR1 SGHAT, CDR2 FQNNGV. This CDR3 is 15 amino acids long. DNA of the CDR3: TGTGCCAGCAGCTTAGATCTGGGATCTTCCCAGGGCCAGTACTTC. It codes for CASSLDLGSSQGQYF.

The chain links TRBV9 to TRBJ2-5; 7 bases map to TRBD1. The CDR3 runs 13 residues. Germline V gene data show CDR1 as SGDLS and CDR2 as YYNGEE. J was trimmed by 6 bases and V by 4 bases; bases with no gene match: 6. CDR3: CASSSLDRQTQYF. CDR3 sequence (DNA): TGTGCCAGCAGCTCTCTGGACAGGCAGACCCAGTACTTC.

This clone was seen a single time. The V and J genes are TRBV7-8 and TRBJ1-2; D gene unclear. Germline-derived CDR1 and CDR2 are SGHVS and FQNEAQ. Between the trimmed V and J ends, which lost 5 bases and 8 bases, there was a span of 18 bases. This CDR3 is 14 amino acids long. The CDR3, as DNA: TGTGCCAGCAGCACGCGGACCGTCCCGGGAGGCTACACCTTC. It translates to CASSTRTVPGGYTF. Together with reference TRBV7-8 and TRBJ1-2, the CDR3 gives the full variable domain: GAGVSQSPRYKVAKRGQDVALRCDPISGHVSLFWYQQALGQGPEFLTYFQNEAQLDKSGLPSDRFFAERPEGSVSTLKIQRTQQEDSAVYLCASSTRTVPGGYTFGSGTRLTVV.

The chain has TRBV7-2 and TRBJ2-2; maybe TRBD2 (6 bases). Germline CDR1 SGHTA, CDR2 FQGNSA. The CDR3 totals 15 residues. Trimming took 4 bases from V and 3 from J, leaving 12 bases between them. The DNA for the CDR3 is TGTGCCAGCAGCTCCCAACCGGGGGACACCGGGGAGCTGTTTTTT. Residues: CASSSQPGDTGELFF.